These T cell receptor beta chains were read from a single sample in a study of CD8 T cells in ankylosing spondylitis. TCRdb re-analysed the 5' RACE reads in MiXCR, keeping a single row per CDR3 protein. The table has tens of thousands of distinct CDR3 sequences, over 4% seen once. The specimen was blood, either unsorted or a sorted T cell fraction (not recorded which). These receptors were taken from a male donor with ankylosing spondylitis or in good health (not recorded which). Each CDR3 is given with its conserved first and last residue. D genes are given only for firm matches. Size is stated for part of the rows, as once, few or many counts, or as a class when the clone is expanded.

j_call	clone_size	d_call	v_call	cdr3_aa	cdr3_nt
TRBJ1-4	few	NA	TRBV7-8	CASSNEVGQASEKLFF	TGTGCCAGCAGCAACGAGGTCGGGCAGGCTTCTGAAAAACTGTTTTTT
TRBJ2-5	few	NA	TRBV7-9	CASGGTAQETQYF	TGTGCCAGCGGGGGAACAGCTCAAGAGACCCAGTACTTC
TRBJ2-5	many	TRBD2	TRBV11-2	CASSLGPTSGKETQYF	TGTGCCAGCAGCTTGGGTCCGACTAGCGGAAAAGAGACCCAGTACTTC
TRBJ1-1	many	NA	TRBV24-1	CATTANTEAFF	TGTGCCACCACCGCGAACACTGAAGCTTTCTTT
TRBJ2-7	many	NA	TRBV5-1	CASSLGPTYEQYF	TGCGCCAGCAGCTTGGGCCCGACCTACGAGCAGTACTTC
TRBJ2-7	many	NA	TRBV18	CASSPDAGSYEQYF	TGTGCCAGCTCACCAGATGCAGGATCCTACGAGCAGTACTTC
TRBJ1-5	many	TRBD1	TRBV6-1	CATALSWEDRGNQPQHF	TGTGCCACCGCCCTCAGTTGGGAAGACAGGGGGAATCAGCCCCAGCATTTT
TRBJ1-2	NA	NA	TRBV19	CVSSIRNTNNGYTF	TGTGTCAGTAGTATAAGGAATACTAACAATGGCTACACCTTC
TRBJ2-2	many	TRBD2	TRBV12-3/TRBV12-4	CASRTSGGNTGELFF	TGTGCCAGCAGGACTAGCGGAGGAAACACCGGGGAGCTGTTTTTT
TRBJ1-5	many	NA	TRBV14	CASSQDLGHQPQHF	TGTGCCAGCAGCCAAGATTTGGGGCATCAGCCCCAGCATTTT
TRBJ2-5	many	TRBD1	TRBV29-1	CSTLPSGQQETQYF	TGCAGCACCTTACCGTCGGGACAGCAAGAGACCCAGTACTTC
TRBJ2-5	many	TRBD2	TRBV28	CASRSAGGETQYF	TGTGCCAGCAGATCAGCGGGGGGAGAGACCCAGTACTTC